The 3 T cell receptor beta chains listed next were all sequenced from one sample in a study of post-analysis software for immune sequencing data (dated by TCRdb to the mid-2010s). What the work shows at the level of the full study, not this receptor alone: Patients showed significantly higher frequencies than controls for roughly 5 TRBV segments, among them TRBV5-6, TRBV5-1 and TRBV20-1.

To prepare the library, PCR was applied. For sequencing, an Illumina HiSeq 2500 was employed. To reduce PCR and sequencing biases, unique molecular identifiers were built into the TCR beta cDNA libraries. TCRdb cleaned the public reads at Q25 with fastp, built clones with MiXCR and kept in-frame beta chains. One record per CDR3 amino acid sequence lists the most common genes and DNA. The sample table contains approximately 630,000 distinct CDR3 sequences; only one count was recorded for roughly three fifths of them. 10% to 12% of the sample rests with the top ten. For these receptors, no antigen is known. The sample comprised blood. Every receptor here comes from a girl aged 2-9 years with multiple sclerosis.

DNA of the CDR3: TGCGCCAGCAGCTCGACAGGGACCTTTATCGAGCAGTACTTC. This sequence encodes CASSSTGTFIEQYF. V and J are TRBV5-1 and TRBJ2-5; 7 nucleotides agree with TRBD1. The J call is in doubt because the DNA end fits TRBJ2-7 better. The CDR3 runs 14 residues. Germline V gene lookup returns CDR1 SGHRS and CDR2 YFSETQ.

This chain joins TRBV6-2 or TRBV6-3 and TRBJ2-3; the match to TRBD2 covers 7 bases. V shed 7 bases, J shed 1 base, and the junction held 5 bases outside the gene matches. The V gene's germline CDR1 is MNHEY and CDR2 SVGEGT. The CDR3 is 14 amino acids. The CDR3: CASNFREGTDTQYF. CDR3 DNA: TGTGCCAGCAATTTCCGGGAGGGCACAGATACGCAGTATTTT.

The chain employs TRBV4-1 and TRBJ1-1; D uncertain. The length of the CDR3 is 16 residues. Trimming took off 3 bases at V and 2 bases at J, with 16 bases between the two ends. Germline CDR1 reads MGHRA; CDR2 reads YSYEKL. For the CDR3, the DNA is TGCGCCAGCAGCCAGGGCCAGTTCGCCGTTAACACTGAAGCTTTCTTT. Amino acid sequence: CASSQGQFAVNTEAFF.